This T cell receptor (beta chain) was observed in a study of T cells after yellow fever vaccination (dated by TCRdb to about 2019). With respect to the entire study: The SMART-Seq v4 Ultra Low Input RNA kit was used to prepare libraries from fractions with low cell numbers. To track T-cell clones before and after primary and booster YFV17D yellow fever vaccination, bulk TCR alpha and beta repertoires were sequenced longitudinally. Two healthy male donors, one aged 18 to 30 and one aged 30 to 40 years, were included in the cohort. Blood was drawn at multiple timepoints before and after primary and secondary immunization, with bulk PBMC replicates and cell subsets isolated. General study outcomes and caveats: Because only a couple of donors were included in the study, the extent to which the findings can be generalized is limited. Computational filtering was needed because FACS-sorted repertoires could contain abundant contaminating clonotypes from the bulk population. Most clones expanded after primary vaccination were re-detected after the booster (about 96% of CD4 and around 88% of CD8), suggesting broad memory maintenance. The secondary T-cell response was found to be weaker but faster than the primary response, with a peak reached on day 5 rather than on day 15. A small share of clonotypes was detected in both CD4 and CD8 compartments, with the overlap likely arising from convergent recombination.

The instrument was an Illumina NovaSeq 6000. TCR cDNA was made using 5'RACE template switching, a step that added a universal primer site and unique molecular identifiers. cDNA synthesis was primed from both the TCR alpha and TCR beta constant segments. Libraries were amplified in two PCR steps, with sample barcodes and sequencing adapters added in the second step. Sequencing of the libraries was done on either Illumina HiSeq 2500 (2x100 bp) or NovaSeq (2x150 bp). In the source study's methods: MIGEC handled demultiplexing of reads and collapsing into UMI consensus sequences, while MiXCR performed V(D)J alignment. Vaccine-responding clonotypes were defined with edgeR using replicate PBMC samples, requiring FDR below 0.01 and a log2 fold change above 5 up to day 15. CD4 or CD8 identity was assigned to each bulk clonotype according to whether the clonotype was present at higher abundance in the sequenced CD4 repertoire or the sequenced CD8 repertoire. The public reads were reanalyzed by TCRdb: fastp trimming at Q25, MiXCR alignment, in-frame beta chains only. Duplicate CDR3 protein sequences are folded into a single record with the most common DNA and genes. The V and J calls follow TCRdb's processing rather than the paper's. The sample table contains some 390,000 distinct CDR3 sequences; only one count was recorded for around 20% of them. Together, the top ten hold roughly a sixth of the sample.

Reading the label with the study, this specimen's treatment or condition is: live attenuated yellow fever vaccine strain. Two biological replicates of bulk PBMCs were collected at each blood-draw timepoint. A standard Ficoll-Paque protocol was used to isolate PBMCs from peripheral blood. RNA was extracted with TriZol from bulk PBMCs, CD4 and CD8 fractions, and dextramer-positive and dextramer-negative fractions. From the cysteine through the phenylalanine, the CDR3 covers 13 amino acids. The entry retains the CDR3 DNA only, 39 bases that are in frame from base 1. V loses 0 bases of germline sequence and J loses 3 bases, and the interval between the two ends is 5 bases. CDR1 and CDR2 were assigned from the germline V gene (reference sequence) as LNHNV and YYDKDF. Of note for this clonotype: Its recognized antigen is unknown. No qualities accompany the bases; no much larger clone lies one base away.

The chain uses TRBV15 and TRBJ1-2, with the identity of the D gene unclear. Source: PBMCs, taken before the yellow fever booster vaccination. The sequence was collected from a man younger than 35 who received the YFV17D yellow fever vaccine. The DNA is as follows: TGTGCCACCAGCAGAGAATCTGACTATGGCTACACCTTC. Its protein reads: CATSRESDYGYTF.